This T cell receptor beta chain was identified during a study of CD8+CD57+ T cells in acquired aplastic anemia. Study-wide background: An average of roughly 3.2 ug of DNA was obtained from sorted CD4+ and CD8+ cells. Study results and limitations: Both patients and controls carried the same twenty-nine CD8+ CDR3 sequences.

The sequenced patients had an expansion of CD8+CD57+ cells seen by flow cytometry. Genomic DNA was employed as the template in profiling TCR beta VDJ and CDR3. TCRdb analysed the reads with MiXCR anew, one entry per CDR3 protein. In the table there are approximately 300,000 distinct CDR3 sequences, roughly 59% of which are singletons. A note on this clonotype: Its antigen is unidentified.

The length of the CDR3 is 17 residues. Trimming cost V 6 bases and J 5 bases; bases outside gene matches: 14. Germline CDR1 is SNHLY and CDR2 is FYNNEI. The sequenced sample was sorted CD4+, CD8+, or CD8+CD57+ T cells (not recorded which) from PBMCs. This receptor was obtained from a human donor with aplastic anemia. This sequence joins TRBV2 and TRBJ2-3; 10 bases map to TRBD2. CDR3 sequence reads: CASSLLSGGATVDTQYF. The CDR3 DNA reads as TGTGCCAGCAGCCTCCTGAGCGGGGGGGCCACGGTAGATACGCAGTATTTT.